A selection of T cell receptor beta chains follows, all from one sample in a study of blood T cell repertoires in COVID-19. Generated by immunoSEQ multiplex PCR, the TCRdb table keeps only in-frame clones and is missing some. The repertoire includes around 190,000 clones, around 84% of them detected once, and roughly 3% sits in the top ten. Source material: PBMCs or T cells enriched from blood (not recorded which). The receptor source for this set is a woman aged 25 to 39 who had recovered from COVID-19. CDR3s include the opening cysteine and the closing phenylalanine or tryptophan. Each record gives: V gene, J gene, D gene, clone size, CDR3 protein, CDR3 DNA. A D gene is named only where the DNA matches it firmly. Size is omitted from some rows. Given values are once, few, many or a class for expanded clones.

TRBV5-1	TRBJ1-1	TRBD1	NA	CASRTGQPNTEAFF	TGCGCCAGCAGGACGGGACAGCCGAACACTGAAGCTTTCTTT
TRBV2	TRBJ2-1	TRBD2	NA	CASSSLAGSYNEQFF	TGTGCCAGCAGCTCCCTAGCGGGATCCTACAATGAGCAGTTCTTC
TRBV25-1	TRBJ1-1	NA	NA	CASLRPTGKNTEAFF	TGTGCCAGCTTGAGACCCACGGGGAAGAACACTGAAGCTTTCTTT
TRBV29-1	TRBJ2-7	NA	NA	CSVVVGVAYEQYF	TGCAGCGTTGTTGTAGGGGTTGCCTACGAGCAGTACTTC
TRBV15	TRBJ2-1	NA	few	CATSRDYREGRNEQFF	TGTGCCACCAGCAGAGACTACCGCGAGGGGAGGAATGAGCAGTTCTTC
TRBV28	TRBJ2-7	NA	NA	CASSLLAGIYEQYF	TGTGCCAGCAGTTTACTGGCAGGGATCTACGAGCAGTACTTC
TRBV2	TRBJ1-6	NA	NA	CASTRIANSPLHF	TGTGCCAGCACGCGCATTGCCAATTCACCCCTCCACTTT
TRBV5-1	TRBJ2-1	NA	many	CASSFGQDYNEQFF	TGCGCCAGCAGCTTTGGGCAGGACTACAATGAGCAGTTCTTC
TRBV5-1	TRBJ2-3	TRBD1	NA	CASSPRGPRTDTQYF	TGCGCCAGCAGCCCAAGGGGGCCTCGCACAGATACGCAGTATTTT
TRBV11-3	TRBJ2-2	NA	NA	CASSSLTGELFF	TGTGCCAGCAGCTCCCTGACCGGGGAGCTGTTTTTT
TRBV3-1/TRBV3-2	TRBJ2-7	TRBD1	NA	CASSPGQGTYEQYF	TGTGCCAGCAGCCCCGGACAGGGCACCTACGAGCAGTACTTC
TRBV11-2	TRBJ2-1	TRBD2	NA	CASSRFGLAGSYNEQFF	TGTGCCAGCAGCCGATTTGGACTAGCGGGTTCCTACAATGAGCAGTTCTTC
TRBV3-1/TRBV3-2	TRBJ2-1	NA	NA	CASSQTGTAEFF	TGTGCCAGCAGCCAAACCGGGACTGCGGAGTTCTTC
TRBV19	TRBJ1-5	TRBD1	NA	CASSLTPREGQASNQPQHF	TGTGCCAGTAGTTTAACTCCTCGTGAGGGACAGGCAAGCAATCAGCCCCAGCATTTT
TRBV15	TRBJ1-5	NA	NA	CATSRGTDMRNQPQHF	TGTGCCACCAGCAGAGGGACAGATATGCGCAATCAGCCCCAGCATTTT
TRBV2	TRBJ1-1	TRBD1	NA	CASTRGQMNTEAFF	TGTGCCAGCACTCGGGGACAGATGAACACTGAAGCTTTCTTT
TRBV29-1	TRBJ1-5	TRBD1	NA	CSWDSHQPQHF	TGCAGTTGGGACAGTCATCAGCCCCAGCATTTT
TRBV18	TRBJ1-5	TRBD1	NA	CASSPQGAPDQPQHF	TGTGCCAGCTCACCGCAGGGGGCTCCTGATCAGCCCCAGCATTTT
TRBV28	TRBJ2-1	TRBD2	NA	CASSLIVLGGDEQFF	TGTGCCAGCAGTTTGATAGTTTTGGGGGGGGATGAGCAGTTCTTC
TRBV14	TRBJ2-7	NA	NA	CASSRRFIPYEQYF	TGTGCCAGCAGCCGGCGGTTTATCCCCTACGAGCAGTACTTC
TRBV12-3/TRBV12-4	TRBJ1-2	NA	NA	CASTKYYGYTF	TGTGCCAGCACCAAATACTATGGCTACACCTTC
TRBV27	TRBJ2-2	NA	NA	CASLPRGLTTGELFF	TGTGCCTCACTCCCCAGGGGTCTAACTACCGGGGAGCTGTTTTTT
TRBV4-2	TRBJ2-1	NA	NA	CASSQGYEQFF	TGTGCCAGCAGCCAGGGCTATGAGCAGTTCTTC
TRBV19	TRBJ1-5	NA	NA	CASRVQSYSNQPQHF	TGTGCCAGTAGAGTACAAAGTTATAGCAATCAGCCCCAGCATTTT
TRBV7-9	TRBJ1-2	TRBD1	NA	CASSREGQGHGYTF	TGTGCCAGCAGCCGAGAGGGACAGGGGCATGGCTACACCTTC
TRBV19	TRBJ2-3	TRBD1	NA	CATRDRGSGTQYF	TGTGCCACCCGGGACAGGGGATCCGGTACGCAGTATTTT
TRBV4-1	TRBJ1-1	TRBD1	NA	CASSLGDRGLVEAFF	TGCGCCAGCAGCCTAGGGGACAGGGGGCTGGTTGAAGCTTTCTTT
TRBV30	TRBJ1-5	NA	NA	CAWSFQGSSNQPQHF	TGTGCCTGGAGTTTCCAGGGCTCGAGCAATCAGCCCCAGCATTTT
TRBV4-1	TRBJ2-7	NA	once	CASSPRNPSYEQYF	TGCGCCAGCAGCCCGCGGAACCCCTCCTACGAGCAGTACTTC
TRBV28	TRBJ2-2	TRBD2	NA	CASSFASFSFGLAKPNNTGELFF	TGTGCCAGCAGTTTCGCCAGCTTCTCCTTCGGACTAGCAAAACCTAATAACACCGGGGAGCTGTTTTTT
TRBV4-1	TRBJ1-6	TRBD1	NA	CASSQGGQGSFSPLHF	TGCGCCAGCAGCCAAGGGGGACAGGGCTCATTTTCACCCCTCCACTTT
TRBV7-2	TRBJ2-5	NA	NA	CASSLESWPQETQYF	TGTGCCAGCAGCTTAGAATCCTGGCCCCAAGAGACCCAGTACTTC
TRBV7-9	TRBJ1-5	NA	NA	CASSLDGTSRGQPQHF	TGTGCCAGCAGCTTAGATGGGACATCAAGGGGACAGCCCCAGCATTTT
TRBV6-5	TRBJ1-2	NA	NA	CASSYRAGNYGYTF	TGTGCCAGCAGTTACCGCGCAGGGAACTATGGCTACACCTTC
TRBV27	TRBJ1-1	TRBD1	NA	CANSQLNRGRAEAFF	TGTGCCAACAGTCAATTAAACAGGGGGCGCGCTGAAGCTTTCTTT
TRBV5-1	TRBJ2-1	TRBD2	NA	CASSPGVLAGAYNEQFF	TGCGCCAGCAGCCCTGGGGTGCTAGCGGGGGCCTACAATGAGCAGTTCTTC
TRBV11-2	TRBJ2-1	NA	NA	CASSLGVGGPYNEQFF	TGTGCCAGCAGCTTAGGGGTAGGTGGGCCTTACAATGAGCAGTTCTTC
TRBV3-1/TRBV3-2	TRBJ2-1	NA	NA	CASSQLNEQFF	TGTGCCAGCAGCCAATTAAATGAGCAGTTCTTC
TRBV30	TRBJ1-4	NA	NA	CAWKIRTNEKLFF	TGTGCCTGGAAAATCAGAACTAATGAAAAACTGTTTTTT
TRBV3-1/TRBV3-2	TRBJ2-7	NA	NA	CASSQDVKSYEQYF	TGTGCCAGCAGCCAAGATGTAAAATCCTACGAGCAGTACTTC
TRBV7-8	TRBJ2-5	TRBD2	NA	CASSLVGWLAGQETQYF	TGTGCCAGCAGCTTAGTTGGCTGGCTAGCGGGACAAGAGACCCAGTACTTC
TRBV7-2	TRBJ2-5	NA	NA	CASNTIRSAGKETQYF	TGTGCCAGCAATACCATCCGTTCAGCGGGCAAAGAGACCCAGTACTTC